Listed here are 8 T cell receptor beta chains from one sample, sequenced in a study of T cell responses to AZD1222 COVID-19 vaccine. Method: immunoSEQ multiplex PCR; TCRdb's copy keeps in-frame clones and lacks some. Of 60,000 to 90,000 clones in the sample, about nine tenths were seen once. This specimen consisted of peripheral blood, obtained 28 days after the second AZD1222 dose. These receptors were taken from an adult who received the AZD1222 COVID-19 vaccine.

The chain uses TRBV20-1 and TRBJ2-5; possible D gene TRBD2, 6 bases. V lost 5 bases, J lost 9 bases, and 13 bases lay in between. Per germline, CDR1 DFQATT and CDR2 SNEGSKA (reference sequence). The CDR3 is 11 residues long. CDR3 amino acids: CSAPTGGPQYF. CDR3 DNA: TGCAGTGCTCCCACCGGGGGTCCCCAGTACTTC.

V and J are TRBV11-2 and TRBJ2-5; TRBD1 might be the D (6 bases). Trimming left V 1 base short and J 5 bases short, with 11 bases between. The germline V gene encodes CDR1 SGHAT and CDR2 FQNNGV. The CDR3 loop spans 14 amino acids. CDR3 protein: CASSLARGVETQYF. The CDR3 coding sequence is TGTGCCAGCAGCTTAGCCAGGGGAGTGGAGACCCAGTACTTC.

The rearrangement uses TRBV25-1 and TRBJ2-7; 8 bases are a match to TRBD1. The CDR3 is 14 amino acids. Germline V CDR1 and CDR2: MGHDK, SYGVNS. V trimming: 4 bases; J trimming: 3 bases; junction bases outside the gene matches: 5. CDR3 region: CASSGDRGDYEQYF. In nucleotides, the CDR3 is TGTGCCAGCAGTGGAGACAGGGGTGACTACGAGCAGTACTTC.

The V and J genes are TRBV5-1 and TRBJ2-1, with unresolved D. The CDR3 contains 11 residues. From germline, CDR1 is SGHRS and CDR2 YFSETQ. V was clipped by 1 base and J by 9 bases, with 5 bases between them. The CDR3 nucleotides are TGCGCCAGCAGCTTGTGGGGTGAGCAGTTCTTC. Protein sequence: CASSLWGEQFF.

This chain joins TRBV9 and TRBJ1-6, with D unclear. Germline values: CDR1 SGDLS, CDR2 YYNGEE. Trimming removed 4 bases at V and 6 bases at J, with 17 bases between. The CDR3 runs 16 residues. In DNA, the CDR3 is TGTGCCAGCAGCCCGAGCGCGGGGTCCAGTAATTCACCCCTCCACTTT. As protein: CASSPSAGSSNSPLHF.

The chain is built from TRBV19 and TRBJ1-4; D is ambiguous. Trimming left V 6 bases short and J 8 bases short, with 16 bases between. The CDR3 covers 14 residues. Germline V lookup: CDR1 LNHDA, CDR2 SQIVND (reference sequence). The CDR3 region is CASSPRGGREKLFF. In nucleotides, the CDR3 is TGTGCCAGTAGCCCCCGGGGAGGAAGGGAAAAACTGTTTTTT.

This clone was counted once. The chain employs TRBV4-3 and TRBJ2-3; 12 nucleotides match TRBD2. The CDR3 extends over 20 amino acids. V dropped 0 bases and J dropped 8; count of bases not matched to a gene: 18. In germline, CDR1 is LGHNA, CDR2 YSLEER. CDR3 nucleotides: TGCGCCAGCAGCCAAGATCGCCTAGCGGGGGGGTTCGTATTTAGTGGTACGCAGTATTTT. Translated: CASSQDRLAGGFVFSGTQYF.

The chain employs TRBV6-5 and TRBJ2-5; TRBD2 aligns across 12 bases. This CDR3 is built from 16 residues. Germline V gene data show CDR1 as MNHEY and CDR2 as SVGAGI. V dropped 4 bases and J dropped 4; count of bases not matched to a gene: 7. CDR3 region: CASSSRLAGERETQYF. As DNA, the CDR3 is TGTGCCAGCAGTTCCCGACTAGCGGGGGAACGAGAGACCCAGTACTTC.